This T cell receptor (beta chain) was captured by sequencing in a study of identical twins (dated by TCRdb to about 2016). About the study as a whole: TCR alpha and beta repertoires from monozygotic twins, unrelated adults of various ages and cord blood were deep-sequenced to test whether fetal clonotypes persist. To rule out contamination, the twin experiments were replicated at different times with different library preparation protocols. The full study reports these points: Fewer insertions were carried by abundant cord blood beta clonotypes, a similar but weaker trend appeared in young adult naive repertoires, and no such trend appeared in memory repertoires. Because the same donors could not be followed over many years, conclusions were based on cross-sectional statistical analysis. Out-of-frame TCR alpha sharing in monozygotic twins was systematically underestimated by recombination models, whereas sharing between unrelated individuals was in agreement with the recombination models. A weaker excess of twin sharing was found in beta out-of-frame sequences because the signal-to-noise ratio was lowered by fewer shared sequences. Compared with coincidental sharing between unrelated individuals, out-of-frame TCR alpha sequences shared between twins had an excess of sequences with low generation probability. Invariant T cells such as MAIT and iNKT could partly confound zero-insertion analyses, although diverse VJ usage argued against such confounding for most clonotypes.

With regard to this clonotype: Its antigen is currently not known. No base qualities exist here, and no much larger clone lies one base off it.

Every donor was a healthy Caucasian. The twin cohort comprised three pairs of female monozygotic twins, all aged about 18 to 30 years. Positive isolation kits from Invitrogen were used to isolate the CD4+ and CD8+ T cell populations. Trimming removed 0 bases from V and 6 bases from J; the gene matches leave 10 bases unexplained. The germline V gene (reference sequence) supplies CDR1 MNHEY and CDR2 SMNVEV. From the cysteine up to the phenylalanine, the CDR3 has a length of 16 residues. The CDR3 DNA has 48 bases and is translated from base 1. The library was built by means of 5' RACE. TCRdb names Illumina HiSeq 2000 as the instrument used. Template switching introduced a universal primer binding site; the final cDNA contained a unique molecular identifier, enabling accurate counting of TCR cDNA molecules. Specific primers in the conserved constant-segment region were used to synthesize first-strand cDNA for the TCR alpha and beta chains. To control for contamination, every cDNA library was double barcoded, receiving both a SMART-Mk sample barcode and Illumina barcodes. Two successive PCR steps introduced TruSeq adapter sequences along with Illumina sample barcodes. TCR alpha and beta cDNA libraries were sequenced on the Illumina HiSeq platform with custom primers. Turning to the authors' computational methods: Unique molecular identifiers were extracted from raw reads with MiGEC, and CDR3 positions were determined with MiXCR. Recombination models were inferred per individual with the repgenHMM and IGoR tools using an EM algorithm. Shared clonotypes were analyzed with the tcR package in R, and sharing was normalized by the product of cloneset sizes. To study raw recombination without the effects of thymic and clonal selection, out-of-frame nonproductive sequences were analyzed. TCRdb handled the public reads itself, with Q25 trimming in fastp and clone calling in MiXCR, and kept productive beta chains. Each entry merges the rows of one CDR3 protein and shows their most common DNA and genes. The V and J calls were not made by the authors but by TCRdb's processing. A total of some 500,000 distinct CDR3 sequences appear in this sample, 11% to 15% of them only once. The ten largest clones take up approximately 0.52% of the sample.

These data also featured in a second study, about yellow fever vaccine responses in identical twins. As that second paper reports: According to the authors, in identical twins the way T cells responded to vaccination appeared partly convergent and partly personalized. In identical twins, the study followed T cell clones that responded to the vaccine with precision.

This TCR was recovered from a woman aged 18-30 years in good health. Specimen: CD4+ T cells sorted from blood. Recombination connected TRBV27 to TRBJ2-7; TRBD2 fits 8 bases in the junction. DNA sequence: TGTGCCAGCAGTTTATCCCGGGGCGGGAGGAGTGGCGAGCAGTACTTC. The translation is CASSLSRGGRSGEQYF.